This T cell receptor beta chain appears in the sequencing data of a study of OX40 agonist ivuxolimab in advanced cancers. Generated by immunoSEQ multiplex PCR, the TCRdb table keeps only in-frame clones and is missing some. There are 55,000 to 65,000 clones in the sample; roughly four fifths occur only once, and 2.1% lies in the top ten. Germline lookup yields CDR1 MNHNS and CDR2 SASEGT. The CDR3 contains 15 residues. V shed 3 bases, J shed 9 bases, and the junction held 9 bases outside the gene matches. Sequenced here: CD4+ or CD8+ T cells sorted from blood, sampled in a trial of the OX40 agonist ivuxolimab. V and J are TRBV6-1 and TRBJ2-1; 9 bases agree with TRBD2. The sequence was collected from an adult with an advanced solid tumor such as melanoma, head and neck, liver or kidney cancer. The CDR3 bases are TGTGCCAGCAGTGAGCAACTAGCGGGCGAAGGTGAGCAGTTCTTC. Amino acid sequence: CASSEQLAGEGEQFF.